This TCR beta chain was obtained from a study of control samples from healthy donors and cancer patients. V shed 6 bases and J 2 bases; nucleotides not matched to a gene: 10. Germline assignment: CDR1 MRHNA and CDR2 SNTAGT. CDR3 length equals 16 residues. Repertoires were generated with immunoSEQ multiplex PCR, while TCRdb's copy carries only in-frame clones and drops some. This repertoire shows 95,000 to 130,000 clones, more than 70% found once; its top ten account for over 2%. The specimen was blood. This receptor was obtained from a woman in her seventies in good health. The V gene is TRBV6-4, the J gene TRBJ1-2; TRBD1 matches at 9 bases. The CDR3 bases are TGTGCCAGCAGAGAGGGGACCGGGACAGGGAACTATGGCTACACCTTC. Its translation is CASREGTGTGNYGYTF.